A selection of T cell receptor beta chains follows, all from one sample in a study of T cell repertoires in cytomegalovirus infection. A single record per CDR3 protein comes from TCRdb applying MiXCR to the reads. The sample lists 90,000 to 120,000 distinct CDR3 sequences; over 40% were seen once. The antigens of these receptors remain unknown. The sample here was CD8+ T cells from cultured PBMCs, taken from culture after CMV antigen stimulation. The receptors were gathered from a human donor in good health (CMV status not recorded). Some clones in this sample may be carry-over from other donors' samples. Each CDR3 is given with its conserved first and last residue. The D gene is left open where the match is weak. Rows give clone size only sometimes, using once, few, many, or a class for an expanded clone.

clone size: NA; J gene: TRBJ1-1; V gene: TRBV6-2/TRBV6-3; D gene: NA; CDR3 DNA: TGTGCCAGCAGTCCTAGCCCGCTGATGAACACTGAAGCTTTCTTT; CDR3 protein: CASSPSPLMNTEAFF
clone size: NA; J gene: TRBJ2-3; V gene: TRBV4-1; D gene: NA; CDR3 DNA: TGCGCCAGCAGCCAAGCTCGGACTACATCTAGCACAGATACGCAGTATTTT; CDR3 protein: CASSQARTTSSTDTQYF
clone size: few; J gene: TRBJ1-1; V gene: TRBV12-3/TRBV12-4; D gene: NA; CDR3 DNA: TGTGCCAGCAGCGCCTCCTGGGATGCTGAAGCTTTCTTT; CDR3 protein: CASSASWDAEAFF
clone size: many; J gene: TRBJ1-3; V gene: TRBV12-3/TRBV12-4; D gene: TRBD1; CDR3 DNA: TGTGCCAGCAGTCGGGCTAGGGGGCGAGTAGCTGGAAACACCATATATTTT; CDR3 protein: CASSRARGRVAGNTIYF
clone size: once; J gene: TRBJ2-5; V gene: TRBV5-4; D gene: NA; CDR3 DNA: TGTGCCAGCAGCCCCGGACGGACTACCCAAGAGACCCAGTACTTC; CDR3 protein: CASSPGRTTQETQYF
clone size: few; J gene: TRBJ2-3; V gene: TRBV6-1; D gene: NA; CDR3 DNA: TGTGCCAGCAGTTGGCGGGGGCTCACAGATACGCAGTATTTT; CDR3 protein: CASSWRGLTDTQYF
clone size: NA; J gene: TRBJ2-1; V gene: TRBV6-6; D gene: TRBD1; CDR3 DNA: TGTGCCAGCAGTCACGGACAGGGTCCCCTTTCGGTGAATGAGCAGTTCTTC; CDR3 protein: CASSHGQGPLSVNEQFF
clone size: few; J gene: TRBJ2-1; V gene: TRBV20-1; D gene: TRBD1; CDR3 DNA: TGCAGTGCTGAAGGGGACAGGGGCTCCTACAATGAGCAGTTCTTC; CDR3 protein: CSAEGDRGSYNEQFF
clone size: once; J gene: TRBJ1-1; V gene: TRBV29-1; D gene: NA; CDR3 DNA: TGCAGCGCCGAAGGTCCCACAGGGCCCACTGAAGCTTTCTTT; CDR3 protein: CSAEGPTGPTEAFF
clone size: NA; J gene: TRBJ2-2; V gene: TRBV6-2/TRBV6-3; D gene: TRBD2; CDR3 DNA: TGTGCCAGCAGTTACGTCAGCGGGGGGGCCGGGGAGCTGTTTTTT; CDR3 protein: CASSYVSGGAGELFF
clone size: many; J gene: TRBJ2-3; V gene: TRBV27; D gene: TRBD2; CDR3 DNA: TGTGCCAGCAGTTTGGAACTAGCGGGGGGTACCTTGGGTACGCAGTATTTT; CDR3 protein: CASSLELAGGTLGTQYF
clone size: NA; J gene: TRBJ2-3; V gene: TRBV27; D gene: TRBD2; CDR3 DNA: TGTGCCAGCAGTAAAGCGGGACTTGGCACAGATACGCAGTATTTT; CDR3 protein: CASSKAGLGTDTQYF
clone size: many; J gene: TRBJ2-2; V gene: TRBV12-3/TRBV12-4; D gene: TRBD2; CDR3 DNA: TGTGCCAGCAGCCCTTTTCAGGCGGGGGGGCCCATCACCGGGGAGCTGTTTTTT; CDR3 protein: CASSPFQAGGPITGELFF
clone size: NA; J gene: TRBJ2-5; V gene: TRBV2; D gene: NA; CDR3 DNA: TGTGCCAGCAGAATCGCGGGGCAAGAGACCCAGTACTTC; CDR3 protein: CASRIAGQETQYF
clone size: few; J gene: TRBJ1-2; V gene: TRBV27; D gene: NA; CDR3 DNA: TGTGCCAGCAGTCAGCAGCGAACGGACGATGGCTACACCTTC; CDR3 protein: CASSQQRTDDGYTF
clone size: NA; J gene: TRBJ1-2; V gene: TRBV5-6; D gene: NA; CDR3 DNA: TGTGCCAGCAACGATGGGGGCAGATCTGTCTATGGCTACACCTTC; CDR3 protein: CASNDGGRSVYGYTF
clone size: NA; J gene: TRBJ1-2; V gene: TRBV28; D gene: TRBD1; CDR3 DNA: TGTGCCAGCAGTTCGTCCAGGGGGATTAACTATGGCTACACCTTC; CDR3 protein: CASSSSRGINYGYTF
clone size: NA; J gene: TRBJ2-6; V gene: TRBV7-6; D gene: NA; CDR3 DNA: TGTGCCAGCAGCTCCCCCGGGTCTGGGGCCAACGTCCTGACTTTC; CDR3 protein: CASSSPGSGANVLTF
clone size: NA; J gene: TRBJ2-1; V gene: TRBV7-6; D gene: NA; CDR3 DNA: TGTGCCAGCAGCTCCAGGACCTTTTCCAATGAGCAGTTCTTC; CDR3 protein: CASSSRTFSNEQFF
clone size: NA; J gene: TRBJ1-2; V gene: TRBV12-3/TRBV12-4; D gene: NA; CDR3 DNA: TGTGCCAGCAGTTTGGCACCTAACTATGGCTACACCTTC; CDR3 protein: CASSLAPNYGYTF
clone size: NA; J gene: TRBJ1-1; V gene: TRBV7-8; D gene: TRBD1; CDR3 DNA: TGTGCCAGCAGCTCGAGGACAGGGGAAAACACTGAAGCTTTCTTT; CDR3 protein: CASSSRTGENTEAFF
clone size: many; J gene: TRBJ2-1; V gene: TRBV12-3/TRBV12-4; D gene: NA; CDR3 DNA: TGTGCCAGCAGCCCCCTGTTCACCTACAATGAGCAGTTCTTC; CDR3 protein: CASSPLFTYNEQFF
clone size: NA; J gene: TRBJ2-3; V gene: TRBV3-1; D gene: TRBD2; CDR3 DNA: TGTGCCAGCAGATCTAGCGGGGGGCCATCTAGCACAGATACGCAGTATTTT; CDR3 protein: CASRSSGGPSSTDTQYF
clone size: NA; J gene: TRBJ2-4; V gene: TRBV6-6; D gene: NA; CDR3 DNA: TGTGCCAGCAGTTACGGGCGGGGCGGATATCTCGACATTCAGTACTTC; CDR3 protein: CASSYGRGGYLDIQYF
clone size: NA; J gene: TRBJ1-1; V gene: TRBV4-1; D gene: NA; CDR3 DNA: TGCGCCAGCAGCCAAGACGAGGGACCGAACACTGAAGCTTTCTTT; CDR3 protein: CASSQDEGPNTEAFF
clone size: few; J gene: TRBJ1-5; V gene: TRBV7-9; D gene: NA; CDR3 DNA: TGTGCCAGCAGCTTAGTCCCCGGCAGGGGCGATCAGCCCCAGCATTTT; CDR3 protein: CASSLVPGRGDQPQHF
clone size: NA; J gene: TRBJ2-7; V gene: TRBV20-1; D gene: TRBD1; CDR3 DNA: TGCAGTGCTAGATTGTTGGCAGGGGGTAATCACCTACCCTCCTACGAGCAGTACTTC; CDR3 protein: CSARLLAGGNHLPSYEQYF
clone size: NA; J gene: TRBJ1-5; V gene: TRBV4-1; D gene: NA; CDR3 DNA: TGCGCCAGCAGCCAGGGAACCCAAGCTAATCAGCCCCAGCATTTT; CDR3 protein: CASSQGTQANQPQHF
clone size: few; J gene: TRBJ2-3; V gene: TRBV7-9; D gene: NA; CDR3 DNA: TGTGCCAGCAGCTTTATTGGAGATACGCAGTATTTT; CDR3 protein: CASSFIGDTQYF
clone size: NA; J gene: TRBJ1-2; V gene: TRBV5-1; D gene: NA; CDR3 DNA: TGCGCCAGCAGCTCTCACCGGGACACTGGGGACTATAACTATGGCTACACCTTC; CDR3 protein: CASSSHRDTGDYNYGYTF
clone size: NA; J gene: TRBJ2-1; V gene: TRBV7-9; D gene: NA; CDR3 DNA: TGTGCCAGCAGCTTAAGGTGGGATGCGGGGATCGACCTAAGAGTCTACAATGAGCAGTTCTTC; CDR3 protein: CASSLRWDAGIDLRVYNEQFF
clone size: few; J gene: TRBJ2-3; V gene: TRBV27; D gene: TRBD1; CDR3 DNA: TGTGCCAGCAGATTGGGACAGAGCACAGATACGCAGTATTTT; CDR3 protein: CASRLGQSTDTQYF
clone size: NA; J gene: TRBJ2-7; V gene: TRBV7-6; D gene: NA; CDR3 DNA: TGTGCCAGCAGCTTTCAGGGGATCTCCTACGAGCAGTACTTC; CDR3 protein: CASSFQGISYEQYF
clone size: NA; J gene: TRBJ2-7; V gene: TRBV7-2; D gene: NA; CDR3 DNA: TGTGCCAGCAGCTTGGACAGTTCCCCCTACGAGCAGTACTTC; CDR3 protein: CASSLDSSPYEQYF
clone size: NA; J gene: TRBJ1-1; V gene: TRBV19; D gene: TRBD1; CDR3 DNA: TGTGCCAGTATTTTAACCACAGGGGGCCTCACTGAAGCTTTCTTT; CDR3 protein: CASILTTGGLTEAFF
clone size: once; J gene: TRBJ2-7; V gene: TRBV5-5; D gene: NA; CDR3 DNA: TGTGCCAGCAGCTGGGGGGCGGGACCCTACGAGCAGTACTTC; CDR3 protein: CASSWGAGPYEQYF
clone size: few; J gene: TRBJ2-1; V gene: TRBV12-3/TRBV12-4; D gene: TRBD2; CDR3 DNA: TGTGCCAGCAGTTCGATGGGACTAGCGGGGGGGCAAACCTACAATGAGCAGTTCTTC; CDR3 protein: CASSSMGLAGGQTYNEQFF
clone size: NA; J gene: TRBJ1-1; V gene: TRBV10-3; D gene: NA; CDR3 DNA: TGTGCCATCAGAGACCCAGGGAACACTGAAGCTTTCTTT; CDR3 protein: CAIRDPGNTEAFF
clone size: NA; J gene: TRBJ2-7; V gene: TRBV12-3/TRBV12-4; D gene: NA; CDR3 DNA: TGTGCCAGCAGTGACCGTAGGGGGAGTATCCCGTACGAGCAGTACTTC; CDR3 protein: CASSDRRGSIPYEQYF
clone size: NA; J gene: TRBJ1-1; V gene: TRBV30; D gene: NA; CDR3 DNA: TGTGCCTGGAGTGTACCCGGCACTGAAGCTTTCTTT; CDR3 protein: CAWSVPGTEAFF
clone size: few; J gene: TRBJ2-5; V gene: TRBV7-2; D gene: TRBD2; CDR3 DNA: TGTGCCAGCAGCGCTCTAGCGGGAGGGCCCCCCGCGCGTGAGACCCAGTACTTC; CDR3 protein: CASSALAGGPPARETQYF
clone size: NA; J gene: TRBJ2-1; V gene: TRBV6-4; D gene: NA; CDR3 DNA: TGTGCCAGCAGTGTTGGGGGCGAGAACAATGAGCAGTTCTTC; CDR3 protein: CASSVGGENNEQFF
clone size: NA; J gene: TRBJ2-3; V gene: TRBV27; D gene: NA; CDR3 DNA: TGTGCCAGCAGTTTTGGACCTACTCGCACAGATACGCAGTATTTT; CDR3 protein: CASSFGPTRTDTQYF
clone size: few; J gene: TRBJ1-1; V gene: TRBV7-4; D gene: TRBD1; CDR3 DNA: TGTGCCAGCAGCCCGGGGACAGGGACGAACACTGAAGCTTTCTTT; CDR3 protein: CASSPGTGTNTEAFF
clone size: few; J gene: TRBJ2-1; V gene: TRBV7-8; D gene: NA; CDR3 DNA: TGTGCCAGCAGCCCTGCCGGGACCGAATACAATGAGCAGTTCTTC; CDR3 protein: CASSPAGTEYNEQFF
clone size: NA; J gene: TRBJ1-2; V gene: TRBV7-9; D gene: NA; CDR3 DNA: TGTGCCAGCAGCTTCGGACCAATTACTAACTATGGCTACACCTTC; CDR3 protein: CASSFGPITNYGYTF
clone size: NA; J gene: TRBJ2-7; V gene: TRBV2; D gene: TRBD1; CDR3 DNA: TGTGCCAGTGGACAGGGGTTATCCTACGAGCAGTACTTC; CDR3 protein: CASGQGLSYEQYF
clone size: NA; J gene: TRBJ2-5; V gene: TRBV11-1; D gene: NA; CDR3 DNA: TGTGCCAGCAGCTACGTCTGGGACGTAAACCAAGAGACCCAGTACTTC; CDR3 protein: CASSYVWDVNQETQYF
clone size: few; J gene: TRBJ1-1; V gene: TRBV7-9; D gene: NA; CDR3 DNA: TGTGCCAGCAGCTCTGGAGGGGCCGAAGCTTTCTTT; CDR3 protein: CASSSGGAEAFF